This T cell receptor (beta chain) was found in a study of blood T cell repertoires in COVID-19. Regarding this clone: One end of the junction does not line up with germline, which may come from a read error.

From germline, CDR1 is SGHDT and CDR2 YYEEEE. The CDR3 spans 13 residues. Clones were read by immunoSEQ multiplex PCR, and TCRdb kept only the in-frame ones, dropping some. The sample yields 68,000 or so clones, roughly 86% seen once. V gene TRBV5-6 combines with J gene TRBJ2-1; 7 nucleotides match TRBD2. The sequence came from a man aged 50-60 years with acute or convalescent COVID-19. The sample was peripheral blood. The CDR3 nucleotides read TGTGCCAGCAGCTTGTTCTTGGCGGGAGTTACTATCTTC. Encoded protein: CASSLFLAGVTIF. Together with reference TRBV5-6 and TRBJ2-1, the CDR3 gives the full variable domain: DAGVTQSPTHLIKTRGQQVTLRCSPKSGHDTVSWYQQALGQGPQFIFQYYEEEERQRGNFPDRFSGHQFPNYSSELNVNALLLGDSALYLCASSLFLAGVTIFGPGTRLTVL.